This TCR delta chain comes out of a study of Vδ1+ human thymocytes. CDR1 is TSWWSYY, CDR2 QGS, per germline. V gave up 0 bases and J gave up 0 bases, with 20 bases separating them. The CDR3 is 19 amino acids. Extracted RNA was reverse transcribed into cDNA. CDR3 amplicons came from multiplex PCR with pooled V-gene forward and constant-region reverse primers. TCRdb re-processed the multiplex PCR reads using CATT. Of 80,000 or so delta-chain clones in the sample, around 32% were seen once. General study points: Highly polyclonal TRG and TRD repertoires with Gaussian CDR3 length distributions appeared in thymus.

Worth noting for this clone: What it binds is not known.

The chain carries TRDV1 and TRDJ1; D unclear. This receptor was taken from a boy under three years old who had congenital heart surgery. Source material: Vdelta1+ gamma-delta thymocytes from the thymus. Subset defined: FACS-sorted CD3+ TCRalphabeta- TCRVdelta1+ TCRVdelta2- thymocytes. CDR3 nucleotide sequence: TGTGCTCTTGGGGAACTCATCGCCCCCCCCGAAAAGTACACCGATAAACTCATCTTT. Protein product: CALGELIAPPEKYTDKLIF.